A single sample is the source of the 30 T cell receptor beta chains below, sequenced in a study of neurological immune-mediated disorders. TCRdb re-derived calls from the 5' RACE reads in MiXCR, one entry per CDR3 protein. This sample has around 33,000 distinct CDR3 sequences, with roughly 7% found just once. The sample was PBMCs. These TCRs come from a woman in her thirties or forties in good health.

This clonotype was counted many times. The chain combines TRBV20-1 with TRBJ2-3; unclear D gene. The length of the CDR3 is 12 residues. The germline CDR1 and CDR2 sequences are DFQATT and SNEGSKA (reference sequence). V gave up 4 bases and J gave up 4 bases, with 9 bases separating them. As DNA, the CDR3 is TGCAGTGCTACGCTTTCCGCAGATACGCAGTATTTT. This translates into CSATLSADTQYF.

Ten or more counts support this clonotype. The DNA for the CDR3 is TGTGCCAGCAGTACCCGACTGGGCTCCACCGGGGAGCTGTTTTTT. This gives the protein CASSTRLGSTGELFF. The V call is TRBV6-5, the J call TRBJ2-2; D unresolved. The CDR3 totals 15 residues. Germline values: CDR1 MNHEY, CDR2 SVGAGI. Trimming shortened V by 5 bases and J by 4 bases, and 14 bases separated the two germline ends.

This clonotype was picked up many times. The chain joins TRBV5-1 to TRBJ1-1, with D perhaps matching TRBD1 (6 bases). The length of the CDR3 is 14 residues. Germline CDR1 is SGHRS and CDR2 is YFSETQ. Trimming removed 0 bases from V and 4 bases from J, with 10 bases in between. CDR3 in DNA: TGCGCCAGCAGCTTGGAGGGGGGCGGCACTGAAGCTTTCTTT. This codes for CASSLEGGGTEAFF.

A word on this clonotype: This may arise from a read error, as a much more abundant clone is one base away. The chain uses TRBV20-1 and TRBJ2-7, with D unclear. Germline values: CDR1 DFQATT, CDR2 SNEGSKA (reference sequence). The CDR3 loop spans 11 amino acids. CDR3 region: CSASGSYEKYF. CDR3 coding DNA: TGCAGTGCTAGCGGCTCCTACGAGAAGTACTTC.

This clonotype has a count of ten or more. The chain recombines TRBV4-1 with TRBJ2-7, with 9 nucleotides matching TRBD1. Germline CDR1 is MGHRA and CDR2 is YSYEKL. With 4 bases clipped from V and 5 bases from J, the junction kept 6 bases outside the gene matches. The CDR3 spans 14 residues. The CDR3 DNA sequence: TGCGCCAGCAGCCGGGGACAGGGCGAGCACGAGCAGTACTTC. This encodes CASSRGQGEHEQYF.

There are many counts of this clonotype. The chain couples TRBV4-1 to TRBJ1-2; D not certain. This CDR3 has 12 residues. The ends were cut back, 0 bases at V and 8 bases at J, with 7 bases in the middle. CDR1 MGHRA and CDR2 YSYEKL come from the germline V gene. CDR3 in DNA: TGCGCCAGCAGCCAAGAGATAGGGGGCTACACCTTC. It yields the protein CASSQEIGGYTF.

This clonotype was counted ten times or more. As DNA, the CDR3 is TGCAGTGCTAGAGAGGGTAGCGGGGGCACAGAGACCCAGTACTTC. Amino acid sequence: CSAREGSGGTETQYF. The chain has TRBV20-1 and TRBJ2-5; 9 nucleotides line up with TRBD2. J was trimmed by 4 bases and V by 0 bases; bases with no gene match: 6. There are 15 residues in the CDR3. The germline CDR1 and CDR2 sequences are DFQATT and SNEGSKA (reference sequence).

This clonotype has at least ten counts. The chain couples TRBV20-1 to TRBJ2-7, with D perhaps matching TRBD2 (5 bases). Germline lookup yields CDR1 DFQATT and CDR2 SNEGSKA (reference sequence). The V end was cut by 0 bases, the J end by 5 bases, with 14 bases between. This CDR3 is 14 amino acids long. The CDR3 sequence is CSARDPRAGNEQYF. DNA for the CDR3: TGCAGTGCTAGAGATCCCCGCGCCGGGAACGAGCAGTACTTC.

This clonotype was detected ten times or more. The rearrangement uses TRBV12-3 or TRBV12-4 and TRBJ2-2; no definite D call. Trimming cost V 7 bases and J 1 base, with 10 bases left between them. The CDR3 is 14 residues long. As DNA, the CDR3 is TGTGCCAGCAACCTTAATATGAACACCGGGGAGCTGTTTTTT. Translating it yields CASNLNMNTGELFF.

As concerns this clonotype: A much bigger clone sits one base away, suggesting this may be a read error. The chain joins TRBV5-1 to TRBJ2-5, with D possibly being TRBD2 (6 bases). The end of the DNA aligns better with TRBJ2-1, so the J call may be wrong. Germline CDR1 is SGHRS and CDR2 is YFSETQ. This CDR3 is 16 amino acids long. CDR3 DNA: TGCGCCAGCAGCCCGTGGACTATCGGGGACTACAATGAGCAGTTCTTC. Protein: CASSPWTIGDYNEQFF.

This clonotype has a count of ten or more. The V gene is TRBV5-1, the J gene TRBJ1-2; a possible D gene is TRBD1 (6 bases). This CDR3 comprises 13 residues. The germline V gene encodes CDR1 SGHRS and CDR2 YFSETQ. V was trimmed by 0 bases and J by 8 bases, leaving 11 bases between them. The CDR3 here is CASSLAGEAGYTF. In nucleotides, the CDR3 is TGCGCCAGCAGCTTGGCAGGGGAAGCCGGCTACACCTTC.

This clonotype occurred many times. The J gene is TRBJ2-1, the V gene TRBV13; TRBD2 aligns across 9 bases. The CDR3 sequence is 17 residues long. With V trimmed by 3 bases and J by 4 bases, 10 bases remained unmatched. Germline V gene sequence: CDR1 PRHDT, CDR2 FYEKMQ (reference sequence). As DNA, the CDR3 is TGTGCCAGCAGCTTCCTCCGACTAGCGGACTATTACAATGAGCAGTTCTTC. Translated, it gives CASSFLRLADYYNEQFF.

In its sample, this clonotype was seen many times. The V and J genes are TRBV20-1 and TRBJ2-1, with TRBD2 matching 9 bases. This CDR3 has 15 residues. J gave up 7 bases and V 2 bases, and 9 bases lay outside the gene matches. CDR1 and CDR2 (germline): DFQATT, SNEGSKA (reference sequence). The CDR3 sequence is CSARIRPSGTNEQFF. Written as DNA, the CDR3 is TGCAGTGCTAGAATTCGGCCTAGCGGGACTAATGAGCAGTTCTTC.

This clonotype was observed many times. The rearrangement joins TRBV28 to TRBJ2-5; TRBD2 agrees at 7 bases. Trimming removed 6 bases from V and 4 bases from J; junction bases left unmatched: 11. The CDR3 length is 15 residues. Germline V gene lookup returns CDR1 MDHEN and CDR2 SYDVKM. The CDR3 DNA sequence: TGTGCCAGCAGCCTCAGCGGGGTGGGGGGAGAGACCCAGTACTTC. Translated: CASSLSGVGGETQYF.

In this sample, this clonotype turned up many times. This chain uses TRBV6-6 with TRBJ1-4; the D is unclear. The germline V gene has CDR1 MNHNY and CDR2 SVGAGI (reference sequence). The ends were cut back, 8 bases at V and 7 bases at J, with 20 bases in the middle. This CDR3 comprises 15 residues. The CDR3 region has the DNA TGTGCCAGCCAAGTTACGGACGTGCACACTGAAAAACTGTTTTTT. Its protein is CASQVTDVHTEKLFF.

The table lists this clonotype with a count of one. The V and J genes are TRBV12-3 or TRBV12-4 and TRBJ2-5, with TRBD2 matching 10 bases. There are 15 residues in the CDR3. With V trimmed by 3 bases and J by 4 bases, 5 bases remained unmatched. The CDR3, as DNA: TGTGCCAGCAGTTTCCTAGCGGGGGTGGGAGAGACCCAGTACTTC. It translates to CASSFLAGVGETQYF.

This clonotype has ten or more counts. This chain uses TRBV9 with TRBJ1-1; D is undetermined. Germline CDR1 is SGDLS and CDR2 is YYNGEE. V was trimmed by 0 bases and J by 10 bases, leaving 10 bases between them. This CDR3 has 12 residues. CDR3 nucleotides: TGTGCCAGCAGCGTAGATGAGGAGCGAGCTTTCTTT. It translates to CASSVDEERAFF.

In this sample, this clonotype turned up many times. This chain links TRBV20-1 with TRBJ1-1, with D possibly being TRBD1 (5 bases). Between the trimmed V and J ends, which lost 2 bases and 6 bases, there was a span of 7 bases. The CDR3 has 11 amino acids. Germline V gene lookup returns CDR1 DFQATT and CDR2 SNEGSKA (reference sequence). The CDR3 loop reads CSARRGAEAFF. The CDR3 DNA reads TGCAGTGCTAGAAGGGGCGCTGAAGCTTTCTTT.

This clonotype was picked up many times. The rearrangement joins TRBV12-3 or TRBV12-4 to TRBJ2-7; 8 nucleotides line up with TRBD1. This CDR3 region has 15 residues. The ends lost 6 bases at V and 6 bases at J; junction bases unmatched: 13. The CDR3 DNA is TGTGCCAGCAGCCCGGCGGCAGGGGGCTTGGGCGAGCAGTACTTC. Amino acid sequence: CASSPAAGGLGEQYF.

CDR3 in amino acids: CAISPGTYEQYV. The CDR3 nucleotides read TGTGCCATCAGTCCCGGGACATACGAGCAGTACGTC. The V and J genes are TRBV10-3 and TRBJ2-7, with a weak D call TRBD1 (6 bases). Trimming pared 5 bases from V and 4 bases from J, leaving 9 bases between. CDR1 is ENHRY and CDR2 is SYGVKD in the germline V gene. There are 12 residues in the CDR3.

The table lists this clonotype with many counts. The genes are TRBV5-1 and TRBJ2-7, with TRBD1 identical over 11 bases. Germline loops: CDR1 SGHRS, CDR2 YFSETQ. CDR3 length: 17 residues. J lost 3 bases, V lost 0 bases, and 8 bases had no gene match. The CDR3 sequence is CASSLAPSGTGGYEQYF. CDR3 DNA: TGCGCCAGCAGCTTGGCCCCCTCCGGGACAGGGGGCTACGAGCAGTACTTC.

The chain combines TRBV20-1 with TRBJ1-5; 7 bases align to TRBD1. The V gene's germline CDR1 is DFQATT and CDR2 SNEGSKA (reference sequence). CDR3 size: 13 residues. V was clipped by 6 bases and J by 4 bases; unmatched bases: 6. CDR3 in amino acids: CSAKTTGNQPQHF. DNA of the CDR3: TGCAGTGCCAAAACGACAGGGAATCAGCCCCAGCATTTT.

V gene TRBV20-1 combines with J gene TRBJ2-1, with TRBD2 identical over 8 bases. The trim removed 1 base at V and 7 bases at J, leaving 3 bases unmatched. This CDR3 has 13 amino acids. The germline V gene has CDR1 DFQATT and CDR2 SNEGSKA (reference sequence). The chain's CDR3 is CSARVAGRNEQFF. The CDR3 DNA reads as TGCAGTGCTAGAGTAGCGGGGAGGAATGAGCAGTTCTTC.

This clonotype was observed at least ten times. The chain carries TRBV4-2 and TRBJ2-5; 10 bases match TRBD1. Per the germline V gene, CDR1 is LGHNA and CDR2 is YNFKEQ. The CDR3 length is 14 residues. Losses at the gene ends were 1 base for V and 5 bases for J; bases not matched to a gene: 1. The CDR3 bases are TGTGCCAGCAGCCAAGCGGACAGGGGGGAGACCCAGTACTTC. It encodes CASSQADRGETQYF.

This clonotype occurred many times. The J gene is TRBJ1-6, the V gene TRBV20-1, with 7 bases that match TRBD1. The CDR3 runs to 14 residues. Trimming at V came to 0 bases and at J to 8 bases, leaving 4 bases not matched to a gene. CDR1 and CDR2 from the germline V gene are DFQATT and SNEGSKA (reference sequence). The CDR3 DNA sequence: TGCAGTGCTAGAGAGCCGCAGGGGGATTCACCCCTCCACTTT. Protein: CSAREPQGDSPLHF.

This clonotype has ten or more counts. The rearrangement links TRBV3-1 to TRBJ2-2; 12 bases agree with TRBD2. This CDR3 has 18 amino acids. Germline-derived CDR1 and CDR2 are LGHDT and YNNKEL (reference sequence). J lost 6 bases, V lost 6 bases, and 14 bases had no gene match. CDR3 protein: CASSPGLAGIMWAGELFF. The CDR3 DNA reads as TGTGCCAGCAGTCCTGGACTAGCGGGGATAATGTGGGCCGGGGAGCTGTTTTTT.

This clonotype was seen repeatedly, ten times or more. The CDR3 loop is CASSYDRVGVNEQFF. The CDR3, as DNA: TGTGCCAGCAGTTACGACAGGGTCGGGGTGAATGAGCAGTTCTTC. The V and J genes are TRBV6-5 and TRBJ2-1, with 7 bases lining up with TRBD1. Germline CDR1 is MNHEY and CDR2 is SVGAGI. Trimming removed 2 bases from V and 7 bases from J; junction bases left unmatched: 8. The CDR3 runs to 15 residues.

This clonotype was picked up many times. The chain uses TRBV3-1 and TRBJ1-5, with 7 bases lining up with TRBD1. V was clipped by 6 bases and J by 0 bases; unmatched bases: 20. The CDR3 runs to 20 residues. Germline V gene lookup returns CDR1 LGHDT and CDR2 YNNKEL (reference sequence). CDR3 sequence reads: CASSRGIPGQPHYSNQPQHF. CDR3 sequence (DNA): TGTGCCAGCAGTCGGGGGATTCCGGGACAGCCCCATTATAGCAATCAGCCCCAGCATTTT.

The sample holds many counts of this clonotype. The rearrangement uses TRBV5-1 and TRBJ2-3; D is undetermined. The V end was cut by 1 base, the J end by 2 bases, with 8 bases between. This CDR3 is 14 amino acids long. Per the germline V gene, CDR1 is SGHRS and CDR2 is YFSETQ. The CDR3 loop reads CASSLIRVTDTQYF. CDR3 DNA sequence: TGCGCCAGCAGCTTGATTAGGGTCACAGATACGCAGTATTTT.

V usage is TRBV2 and J usage is TRBJ2-5, with 11 bases fitting TRBD2. The CDR3 is 14 amino acids. Germline CDR1 reads SNHLY; CDR2 reads FYNNEI. V trimming: 8 bases; J trimming: 4 bases; junction bases outside the gene matches: 6. The CDR3 nucleotides read TGTGCCAGCGGTAGCGGGGGGGCCGGAGAGACCCAGTACTTC. Its protein is CASGSGGAGETQYF. The full variable domain, rest sourced from reference TRBV2 and TRBJ2-5, is EPEVTQTPSHQVTQMGQEVILRCVPISNHLYFYWYRQILGQKVEFLVSFYNNEISEKSEIFDDQFSVERPDGSNFTLKIRSTKLEDSAMYFCASGSGGAGETQYFGPGTRLLVL.